This is a list of T cell receptor beta chains from one sample in a study of CD8 T cells in Susac syndrome. TCRdb fed the immunoSEQ multiplex PCR reads into MiXCR, producing one record per CDR3 protein. The sample yields under 200,000 distinct CDR3 sequences, 95% to 96% seen once. The sequenced material came from CD4+ T cells from PBMCs. The receptors here all came from a human donor with Susac syndrome. Both conserved end residues are part of each CDR3. The D gene is left open where the match is weak. Only part of the rows carry a size: once, few, many, or a class if the clone is expanded.

TRBJ1-2	-	TRBV24-1	-	CATSDIDGYTF	TGTGCCACCAGTGATATTGATGGCTACACCTTC
TRBJ2-1	-	TRBV20-1	-	CSADQDGRAHEQFF	TGCAGTGCTGATCAAGACGGACGGGCACATGAGCAGTTCTTC
TRBJ2-3	-	TRBV29-1	-	CSVRGQEDTQYF	TGCAGCGTACGGGGCCAAGAAGATACGCAGTATTTT
TRBJ1-4	-	TRBV29-1	-	CSVASGSEKLFF	TGCAGCGTTGCATCAGGGTCTGAAAAACTGTTTTTT
TRBJ2-1	TRBD2	TRBV29-1	-	CSVAALTSGRRDEQFF	TGCAGCGTTGCAGCTCTTACTAGCGGGAGAAGGGATGAGCAGTTCTTC
TRBJ1-2	-	TRBV19	-	CASTTPSWGNYGYTF	TGTGCCAGTACCACCCCGAGTTGGGGGAACTATGGCTACACCTTC
TRBJ1-5	-	TRBV30	few	CAWSVLGRNQPQHF	TGTGCCTGGAGTGTACTGGGCCGCAATCAGCCCCAGCATTTT
TRBJ2-1	-	TRBV4-2	-	CASSQDRRNNEQFF	TGTGCCAGCAGCCAAGATAGGCGGAACAATGAGCAGTTCTTC
TRBJ1-1	TRBD1	TRBV20-1	-	CSAPIDRVGEAFF	TGCAGTGCGCCGATCGACAGGGTAGGGGAAGCTTTCTTT
TRBJ2-5	TRBD2	TRBV2	-	CASRGVAGGRQETQYF	TGTGCCAGCAGAGGAGTGGCGGGGGGGCGACAAGAGACCCAGTACTTC
TRBJ2-5	-	TRBV29-1	-	CSALRGLETQYF	TGCAGCGCTCTAAGGGGGTTAGAGACCCAGTACTTC
TRBJ2-5	TRBD2	TRBV29-1	-	CSVESGLEETQYF	TGCAGCGTTGAATCGGGACTAGAAGAGACCCAGTACTTC
TRBJ2-5	TRBD1	TRBV28	-	CASSANRGQETQYF	TGTGCCAGCAGTGCAAACAGGGGCCAAGAGACCCAGTACTTC
TRBJ2-7	TRBD1	TRBV20-1	once	CSARDRVYEQYF	TGCAGTGCTAGGGACAGGGTTTACGAGCAGTACTTC
TRBJ2-1	-	TRBV9	-	CASSPRDLSYNEQFF	TGTGCCAGCAGCCCTCGGGACTTATCCTACAATGAGCAGTTCTTC
TRBJ2-1	-	TRBV20-1	-	CSAGPTGFEQFF	TGCAGTGCTGGACCCACAGGGTTTGAGCAGTTCTTC
TRBJ2-7	TRBD2	TRBV20-1	once	CSARDRRGDPYEQYF	TGCAGTGCTAGAGATCGGCGGGGGGACCCCTACGAGCAGTACTTC
TRBJ1-1	TRBD1	TRBV6-5	-	CASSYSRGHVEAFF	TGTGCCAGCAGTTACTCCAGGGGGCATGTTGAAGCTTTCTTT
TRBJ1-1	-	TRBV6-5	once	CASSYFAGGREAFF	TGTGCCAGCAGTTACTTTGCAGGCGGACGGGAAGCTTTCTTT
TRBJ2-1	TRBD1	TRBV24-1	once	CATSDTGGPYNEQFF	TGTGCCACCAGTGATACAGGGGGCCCCTACAATGAGCAGTTCTTC
TRBJ2-1	TRBD2	TRBV7-2	-	CASSTLLAGGYNEQFF	TGTGCCAGCAGCACCTTACTAGCGGGAGGGTACAATGAGCAGTTCTTC
TRBJ2-1	-	TRBV20-1	-	CSVMGPGNNEQFF	TGCAGTGTTATGGGACCAGGCAACAATGAGCAGTTCTTC
TRBJ1-1	-	TRBV29-1	-	CSVTGPLEAFF	TGCAGCGTTACCGGGCCGCTCGAAGCTTTCTTT
TRBJ1-4	-	TRBV7-9	-	CASSRDIKGEKLFF	TGTGCCAGCAGCCGGGACATAAAAGGTGAAAAACTGTTTTTT
TRBJ2-7	-	TRBV18	-	CASSPLPDRGEQYF	TGTGCCAGCTCACCACTTCCGGACAGAGGAGAGCAGTACTTC
TRBJ2-6	-	TRBV30	once	CAWSVRPGANVLTF	TGTGCCTGGAGTGTACGCCCGGGGGCCAACGTCCTGACTTTC
TRBJ2-3	-	TRBV27	-	CASSLKGRPKSNTQYF	TGTGCCAGCAGTTTAAAGGGTAGACCTAAATCAAATACGCAGTATTTT
TRBJ1-2	-	TRBV14	-	CASSQESLNYGYTF	TGTGCCAGCAGCCAAGAGAGCCTGAACTATGGCTACACCTTC
TRBJ2-7	-	TRBV4-1	once	CASSPQAGGIFYEQYF	TGCGCCAGCAGCCCCCAAGCAGGGGGGATTTTTTACGAGCAGTACTTC
TRBJ2-4	TRBD2	TRBV7-9	-	CASRAGLADSNIQYF	TGTGCCAGCAGAGCGGGACTAGCGGATTCAAACATTCAGTACTTC
TRBJ1-2	-	TRBV7-2	-	CASSFLTSGDYGYTF	TGTGCCAGCAGCTTCCTCACCAGCGGAGACTATGGCTACACCTTC
TRBJ1-1	-	TRBV20-1	-	CSVGGGPTEAFF	TGCAGTGTTGGGGGAGGGCCCACTGAAGCTTTCTTT
TRBJ2-1	-	TRBV3-1	-	CASSQTAEQFF	TGTGCCAGCAGCCAGACAGCAGAGCAGTTCTTC
TRBJ1-1	-	TRBV19	-	CASRNVPGPQQAFF	TGTGCCAGTAGGAACGTCCCCGGACCCCAACAAGCTTTCTTT
TRBJ2-5	TRBD1	TRBV7-2	-	CASSSRDRGGETQYF	TGTGCCAGCAGCTCACGGGACAGGGGAGGAGAGACCCAGTACTTC
TRBJ2-3	-	TRBV5-6	-	CASSLPRGDTQYF	TGTGCCAGCAGCTTACCACGCGGGGATACGCAGTATTTT
TRBJ1-2	-	TRBV28	-	CASRRTLDYGYTF	TGTGCCAGCAGAAGGACGTTAGACTATGGCTACACCTTC
TRBJ2-3	TRBD2	TRBV7-2	-	CASSLVTSGTDTQYF	TGTGCCAGCAGCTTGGTTACTAGCGGCACAGATACGCAGTATTTT
TRBJ2-1	-	TRBV20-1	-	CSAPSASRASDEQFF	TGCAGTGCTCCCTCGGCTAGCAGGGCCTCGGATGAGCAGTTCTTC
TRBJ2-1	TRBD2	TRBV6-6	-	CASSYGASGRGNEQFF	TGTGCCAGCAGTTACGGGGCTAGCGGGAGGGGCAATGAGCAGTTCTTC
TRBJ1-2	-	TRBV9	-	CASSVPGVSGYTF	TGTGCCAGCAGCGTTCCAGGTGTGAGCGGCTACACCTTC
TRBJ2-1	-	TRBV12-3/TRBV12-4	-	CASSLSAIAYNEQFF	TGTGCCAGCAGCTTAAGTGCGATTGCCTACAATGAGCAGTTCTTC
TRBJ1-2	-	TRBV24-1	-	CATSDSRTVNYGYTF	TGTGCCACCAGTGATTCCAGGACCGTTAACTATGGCTACACCTTC
TRBJ1-4	-	TRBV7-9	-	CASSTSGQYEKLFF	TGTGCCAGCAGCACATCAGGACAGTATGAAAAACTGTTTTTT
TRBJ2-4	TRBD1	TRBV2	-	CASSGQGDIQYF	TGTGCCAGCAGCGGACAGGGAGACATTCAGTACTTC
TRBJ2-1	-	TRBV9	-	CASSVASLAQGEQFF	TGTGCCAGCAGCGTGGCTAGCCTGGCCCAAGGGGAGCAGTTCTTC
TRBJ2-3	-	TRBV28	-	CASSQTGYSSTDTQYF	TGTGCCAGCAGTCAAACAGGGTATTCGAGCACAGATACGCAGTATTTT
TRBJ2-6	TRBD1	TRBV29-1	-	CSVGGDRGREISGANVLTF	TGCAGCGTGGGAGGGGACAGGGGGCGGGAAATCTCTGGGGCCAACGTCCTGACTTTC
TRBJ1-2	-	TRBV9	once	CASSVAGTNYGYTF	TGTGCCAGCAGCGTAGCAGGAACTAACTATGGCTACACCTTC
TRBJ2-2	TRBD1	TRBV6-6	-	CATWTGVDTGELFF	TGTGCCACCTGGACAGGGGTAGACACCGGGGAGCTGTTTTTT
TRBJ1-1	-	TRBV4-2	-	CASSSPQRAREAFF	TGTGCCAGCAGCTCCCCCCAGCGGGCAAGGGAAGCTTTCTTT
TRBJ2-3	-	TRBV5-1	-	CASSLVNKITDTQYF	TGCGCCAGCAGCTTGGTAAATAAGATCACAGATACGCAGTATTTT
TRBJ2-1	TRBD1	TRBV5-4	once	CASSLRGDRVDEQFF	TGTGCCAGCAGCTTAAGAGGGGACAGGGTGGATGAGCAGTTCTTC
TRBJ2-1	TRBD2	TRBV29-1	-	CSVEFSGRGNGREQFF	TGCAGCGTTGAGTTTAGCGGGAGAGGGAACGGCCGAGAGCAGTTCTTC